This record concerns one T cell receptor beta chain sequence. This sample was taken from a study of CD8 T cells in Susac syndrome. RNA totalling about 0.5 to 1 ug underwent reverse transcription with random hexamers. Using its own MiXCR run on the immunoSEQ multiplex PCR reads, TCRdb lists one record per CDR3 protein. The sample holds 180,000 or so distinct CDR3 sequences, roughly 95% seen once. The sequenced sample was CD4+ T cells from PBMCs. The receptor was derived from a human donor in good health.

The CDR3 region has the DNA TGTGCCACCACGGGACAGTCGAACACCGGGGAGCTGTTTTTT. This codes for CATTGQSNTGELFF. This rearrangement joins TRBV24-1 to TRBJ2-2; TRBD1 matches 7 bases. Trimming took 8 bases from V and 0 from J; bases not matched to a gene: 2. The CDR3 spans 14 residues. Germline CDR1 KGHDR, CDR2 SFDVKD.